One and the same sample provided the 30 T cell receptor beta chains below, sequenced in a study of blood T cell repertoires in COVID-19. Using immunoSEQ multiplex PCR, the repertoire was profiled, and TCRdb retains in-frame clones only, with some absent. The sample holds some 87,000 clones, around 88% seen once. Sequenced: peripheral blood. Receptors were obtained from an elderly man with active or convalescent COVID-19.

The chain is built from TRBV5-1 and TRBJ1-2; 12 positions agree with TRBD1. The CDR3 is 19 amino acids. Germline-derived CDR1 and CDR2 are SGHRS and YFSETQ. Trimming cost V 4 bases and J 4 bases; bases outside gene matches: 17. The CDR3 nucleotides are TGCGCCAGCAGCGGCGGGACAGGGGGCGTTAGGGGTCTCCGCTATGGCTACACCTTC. Its translation is CASSGGTGGVRGLRYGYTF.

The V and J genes are TRBV5-1 and TRBJ2-1; D is perhaps TRBD1 (7 bases). V dropped 7 bases and J dropped 4 bases, with 15 bases sitting between them. Germline-derived CDR1 and CDR2 are SGHRS and YFSETQ. The CDR3 covers 14 residues. This CDR3 reads CASQPGDRYNEQFF. For the CDR3, the DNA is TGCGCCAGCCAACCGGGGGACAGATACAATGAGCAGTTCTTC. Full variable domain (outside the CDR3, taken from reference TRBV5-1 and TRBJ2-1): KAGVTQTPRYLIKTRGQQVTLSCSPISGHRSVSWYQQTPGQGLQFLFEYFSETQRNKGNFPGRFSGRQFSNSRSEMNVSTLELGDSALYLCASQPGDRYNEQFFGPGTRLTVL.

The chain is built from TRBV10-2 and TRBJ1-5; D not resolved. CDR1 is WSHSY and CDR2 is SAAADI in the germline V gene. Trimming took off 3 bases at V and 1 base at J, with 7 bases between the two ends. The CDR3 has 14 amino acids. This CDR3 reads CASSDPHSNQPQHF. The DNA for the CDR3 is TGCGCCAGCAGTGACCCACACAGCAATCAGCCCCAGCATTTT.

J is TRBJ1-1 and V is TRBV7-9; D is perhaps TRBD1 (6 bases). The CDR3 is 14 amino acids. The germline CDR1 and CDR2 sequences are SEHNR and FQNEAQ (reference sequence). Deletions cut 7 bases from V and 3 bases from J, with 15 bases between. Here the CDR3 DNA reads TGTGCCAGCAACACCCGAACAGGGCACACTGAAGCTTTCTTT. It translates to CASNTRTGHTEAFF.

The rearrangement uses TRBV21-1 and TRBJ2-1; the table's D call, TRBD2, was not checked against the DNA. TRBV21-1 counts as a pseudogene. The CDR3 runs 16 residues. CDR3 residues: CASTQGTSGPYNEQFF. The CDR3 DNA is TGTGCCAGCACCCAAGGGACTAGCGGACCTTACAATGAGCAGTTCTTC.

The V gene is TRBV5-5, the J gene TRBJ1-1; D not certain. V gave up 4 bases and J gave up 0 bases, with 10 bases separating them. Germline V gives CDR1 SGHKS, CDR2 YYEKEE (reference sequence). The CDR3 is made up of 14 amino acids. The CDR3 sequence is CASSPTGMNTEAFF. The CDR3 bases are TGTGCCAGCAGCCCGACGGGTATGAACACTGAAGCTTTCTTT.

J is TRBJ2-7 and V is TRBV27, with TRBD1 as a possible D gene (6 bases). The V gene lost 8 bases and the J gene lost 2 bases, with 19 bases spanning the gap. The CDR3 has 15 residues. Germline CDR1 is MNHEY and CDR2 is SMNVEV (reference sequence). CDR3 amino acids: CASVSFYRAPYEQYF. In nucleotides, the CDR3 is TGTGCCAGCGTATCGTTTTACAGGGCGCCCTACGAGCAGTACTTC.

DNA for the CDR3: TGTGCCACCAGCAGTCAGACGGGGTCGGGGGAAAAACTGTTTTTT. Amino acid sequence: CATSSQTGSGEKLFF. This chain links TRBV15 with TRBJ1-4; D ambiguous. CDR1 is LNHNV and CDR2 is YYDKDF in the germline V gene (reference sequence). The CDR3 runs 15 residues. The V and J ends lost 3 bases and 8 bases respectively, with 16 bases between them.

V and J are TRBV10-2 and TRBJ2-5, with 9 positions matching TRBD2. The CDR3 sequence is 13 residues long. The ends lost 5 bases at V and 3 bases at J; junction bases unmatched: 1. Germline V CDR1 and CDR2: WSHSY, SAAADI. DNA for the CDR3: TGCGCCAGCAGTCTAGCGGGGAAAGAGACCCAGTACTTC. Amino acid sequence: CASSLAGKETQYF.

The rearrangement joins TRBV14 to TRBJ2-5; D may be TRBD1 (6 bases). CDR1 and CDR2 from the germline V gene are SGHDN and FVKESK. This CDR3 is built from 15 residues. V was pared by 3 bases and J by 4 bases, with 15 bases between. The CDR3, as DNA: TGTGCCAGCAGCCAGGGGACATCGTTGGGAGAGACCCAGTACTTC. The encoded protein is CASSQGTSLGETQYF.

The chain links TRBV27 to TRBJ1-1, with 10 nucleotides matching TRBD1. This CDR3 region has 15 residues. V was pared by 3 bases and J by 5 bases, with 6 bases of the junction left unmatched. Germline V gives CDR1 MNHEY, CDR2 SMNVEV (reference sequence). CDR3 region: CASSFGRDRGTEAFF. The CDR3 bases are TGTGCCAGCAGTTTCGGCCGGGACAGGGGAACTGAAGCTTTCTTT.

The chain links TRBV18 to TRBJ2-1; 9 nucleotides align to TRBD2. Germline-derived CDR1 and CDR2 are KGHSH and LQKENI. This CDR3 has 16 residues. Germline trimming cut 6 bases from V and 4 bases from J; bases unmatched to any gene: 10. CDR3 bases: TGTGCCAGCTCGAGGCCGGGACTAGCTTATTACAATGAGCAGTTCTTC. Its protein product is CASSRPGLAYYNEQFF.

This clone has a single count. The chain joins TRBV7-9 to TRBJ1-3; 8 bases are shared with TRBD1. Germline V gives CDR1 SEHNR, CDR2 FQNEAQ (reference sequence). The ends lost 2 bases at V and 3 bases at J; junction bases unmatched: 6. This CDR3 has 16 residues. CDR3 sequence reads: CASSLSRGQGGNTIYF. The CDR3 bases are TGTGCCAGCAGCTTATCCAGGGGGCAGGGTGGAAACACCATATATTTT.

The chain uses TRBV7-9 and TRBJ1-2; no definite D call. CDR3 size: 13 residues. Germline V gene data show CDR1 as SEHNR and CDR2 as FQNEAQ (reference sequence). The V gene lost 0 bases and the J gene lost 4 bases, with 6 bases spanning the gap. The CDR3 here is CASSLAGSYGYTF. The DNA for the CDR3 is TGTGCCAGCAGCTTAGCAGGGAGCTATGGCTACACCTTC. The full variable domain, in which reference TRBV7-9 and TRBJ1-2 provide the parts outside the CDR3, is DTGVSQNPRHKITKRGQNVTFRCDPISEHNRLYWYRQTLGQGPEFLTYFQNEAQLEKSRLLSDRFSAERPKGSFSTLEIQRTEQGDSAMYLCASSLAGSYGYTFGSGTRLTVV.

The chain couples TRBV2 to TRBJ1-1; D may be TRBD1 (6 bases). Germline CDR1 SNHLY, CDR2 FYNNEI. Trimming shortened V by 5 bases and J by 4 bases, and 14 bases separated the two germline ends. The CDR3 contains 14 residues. The CDR3: CASSFRGGSTEAFF. CDR3 nucleotides: TGTGCCAGCAGTTTCAGGGGAGGGAGCACTGAAGCTTTCTTT. Full variable domain (remainder filled in from reference TRBV2 and TRBJ1-1): EPEVTQTPSHQVTQMGQEVILRCVPISNHLYFYWYRQILGQKVEFLVSFYNNEISEKSEIFDDQFSVERPDGSNFTLKIRSTKLEDSAMYFCASSFRGGSTEAFFGQGTRLTVV.

The chain has TRBV15 and TRBJ2-3, with D maybe TRBD1 (5 bases). The CDR3 has 15 residues. Looked up from germline, CDR1 is LNHNV and CDR2 is YYDKDF (reference sequence). V gave up 4 bases and J gave up 2 bases, with 13 bases separating them. CDR3 nucleotides: TGTGCCACCAGCATCATCCAGGGTGTCACAGATACGCAGTATTTT. It is translated as CATSIIQGVTDTQYF.

This chain uses TRBV18 with TRBJ2-3; D is possibly TRBD2 (6 bases). From germline, CDR1 is KGHSH and CDR2 LQKENI. The CDR3 spans 15 residues. V lost 1 base and J 0 bases, leaving 8 bases between the germline ends. CDR3 protein: CASSPRAGSTDTQYF. In nucleotides, the CDR3 is TGTGCCAGCTCACCACGGGCGGGGAGCACAGATACGCAGTATTTT.

In DNA, the CDR3 is TGTGCCAGTAGTATCAGGGGAGGGTCAGATACGCAGTATTTT. Translation gives CASSIRGGSDTQYF. This chain uses TRBV19 with TRBJ2-3; D is perhaps TRBD2 (7 bases). Trimming left V 3 bases short and J 4 bases short, with 11 bases between. This CDR3 has 14 residues. CDR1 is LNHDA, CDR2 SQIVND, per germline (reference sequence).

In this sample, this clone turned up once. The chain uses TRBV28 and TRBJ1-5; D is unresolved. The CDR3 runs 14 residues. The germline gives CDR1 MDHEN, CDR2 SYDVKM. The germline V and J ends were trimmed by 6 bases and 5 bases, with 14 bases remaining between them. DNA for the CDR3: TGTGCCAGCAGGAACCAGGTTTTGTATCAGCCCCAGCATTTT. Translation gives CASRNQVLYQPQHF. The full variable domain, rest sourced from reference TRBV28 and TRBJ1-5, is DVKVTQSSRYLVKRTGEKVFLECVQDMDHENMFWYRQDPGLGLRLIYFSYDVKMKEKGDIPEGYSVSREKKERFSLILESASTNQTSMYLCASRNQVLYQPQHFGDGTRLSIL.

This chain connects TRBV11-2 to TRBJ2-3, with TRBD1 matching 10 bases. The CDR3 is 14 amino acids. The germline V gene encodes CDR1 SGHAT and CDR2 FQNNGV. J gave up 4 bases and V 5 bases, and 3 bases lay outside the gene matches. The CDR3 loop reads CASSMGTGADTQYF. For the CDR3, the DNA is TGTGCCAGCAGCATGGGGACAGGGGCAGATACGCAGTATTTT.

The V and J genes are TRBV19 and TRBJ2-3, with 8 nucleotides matching TRBD2. The CDR3 extends over 15 amino acids. V lost 4 bases and J lost 4; bases outside the gene matches: 7. The germline V gene has CDR1 LNHDA and CDR2 SQIVND (reference sequence). The CDR3 DNA reads as TGTGCCAGTAGTAGAGCGGGAGTTGCTCCAGATACGCAGTATTTT. Translated: CASSRAGVAPDTQYF. Looking up the rest from reference TRBV19 and TRBJ2-3 gives the full variable domain: DGGITQSPKYLFRKEGQNVTLSCEQNLNHDAMYWYRQDPGQGLRLIYYSQIVNDFQKGDIAEGYSVSREKKESFPLTVTSAQKNPTAFYLCASSRAGVAPDTQYFGPGTRLTVL.

The DNA of the CDR3 is TGTGCCAGCAACCCCGAAAGGGGGGGCTACTATGGCTACACCTTC. It codes for CASNPERGGYYGYTF. The genes are TRBV7-7 and TRBJ1-2, with TRBD1 as a possible D gene (6 bases). V dropped 7 bases and J dropped 3 bases, with 18 bases sitting between them. This CDR3 region has 15 residues. The germline CDR1 and CDR2 sequences are SSHAT and FNYEAQ (reference sequence).

This sequence joins TRBV5-1 and TRBJ2-7; 10 bases align to TRBD2. CDR3 size: 18 residues. Germline values: CDR1 SGHRS, CDR2 YFSETQ. V lost 4 bases to trimming and J lost 0 bases; unmatched junction nucleotides: 13. The CDR3 loop reads CASSARFGLAVSSYEQYF. The DNA of the CDR3 is TGCGCCAGCAGCGCCCGATTTGGACTAGCGGTGAGCTCCTACGAGCAGTACTTC.

The rearrangement joins TRBV4-2 to TRBJ1-3; D is perhaps TRBD1 (5 bases). Germline V gene data show CDR1 as LGHNA and CDR2 as YNFKEQ. This CDR3 has 18 amino acids. Trimming pared 0 bases from V and 1 base from J, leaving 16 bases between. The CDR3 loop is CASSQELQTGYSGNTIYF. DNA for the CDR3: TGTGCCAGCAGCCAAGAGCTCCAAACAGGATATTCTGGAAACACCATATATTTT.

This sequence joins TRBV5-4 and TRBJ2-2; the match to TRBD1 covers 9 bases. With 4 bases clipped from V and 4 bases from J, the junction kept 8 bases outside the gene matches. The CDR3 extends over 16 amino acids. In germline, CDR1 is SGHNT, CDR2 YYREEE (reference sequence). The CDR3 sequence: CASSLNRGRTTGELFF. The CDR3 DNA reads TGTGCCAGCAGCCTAAACAGGGGGCGTACCACCGGGGAGCTGTTTTTT.

The chain is built from TRBV6-6 and TRBJ2-1; D is possibly TRBD2 (6 bases). Per the germline V gene, CDR1 is MNHNY and CDR2 is SVGAGI (reference sequence). V was trimmed by 4 bases and J by 7 bases, leaving 17 bases between them. The CDR3 contains 15 residues. The CDR3 here is CASSWVAGWGNEQFF. DNA of the CDR3: TGTGCCAGCAGTTGGGTGGCGGGGTGGGGGAATGAGCAGTTCTTC.

The V gene is TRBV7-8, the J gene TRBJ2-7; maybe TRBD2 (5 bases). The germline V gene has CDR1 SGHVS and CDR2 FQNEAQ. The V end was cut by 1 base, the J end by 6 bases, with 22 bases between. CDR3 length equals 17 residues. CDR3 bases: TGTGCCAGCAGCTTAGTCGGAGGAAGGATCCCCCTATTCGAGCAGTACTTC. Protein product: CASSLVGGRIPLFEQYF.

V usage is TRBV11-2 and J usage is TRBJ1-5; TRBD1 might be the D (5 bases). CDR3 length: 15 residues. From germline, CDR1 is SGHAT and CDR2 FQNNGV. Trimming left V 5 bases short and J 2 bases short, with 13 bases between. This chain's CDR3 is CASSANGGGNQPQHF. DNA of the CDR3: TGTGCCAGCAGCGCTAATGGGGGGGGCAATCAGCCCCAGCATTTT.

The rearrangement uses TRBV7-9 and TRBJ1-5; the match to TRBD1 covers 7 bases. CDR1 is SEHNR and CDR2 is FQNEAQ in the germline V gene (reference sequence). This CDR3 contains 15 residues. V lost 7 bases, J lost 4 bases, and 10 bases stayed unmatched. CDR3 sequence: CASNTGTVPNQPQHF. The DNA of the CDR3 is TGTGCCAGCAACACCGGGACAGTCCCTAATCAGCCCCAGCATTTT.

This chain connects TRBV3-1 (or the pseudogene TRBV3-2) to TRBJ1-1; D gene unclear. With 1 base removed from V and 5 bases from J, the gap between germline ends came to 11 bases. The CDR3 totals 14 residues. Germline CDR1 reads LGHDT; CDR2 reads YNNKEL (reference sequence). CDR3 sequence reads: CASSQGGWRTEAFF. CDR3 in DNA: TGTGCCAGCAGCCAAGGAGGCTGGAGGACTGAAGCTTTCTTT.